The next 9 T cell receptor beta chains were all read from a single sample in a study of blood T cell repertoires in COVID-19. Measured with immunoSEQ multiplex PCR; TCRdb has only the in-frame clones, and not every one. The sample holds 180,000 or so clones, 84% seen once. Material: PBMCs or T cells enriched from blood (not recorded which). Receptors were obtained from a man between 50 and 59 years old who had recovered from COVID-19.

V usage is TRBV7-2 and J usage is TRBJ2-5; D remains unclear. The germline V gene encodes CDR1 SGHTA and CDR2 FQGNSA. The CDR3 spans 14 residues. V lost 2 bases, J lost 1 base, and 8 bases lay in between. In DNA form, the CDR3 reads TGTGCCAGCAGCTTAAACAGAGTCCAAGAGACCCAGTACTTC. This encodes CASSLNRVQETQYF.

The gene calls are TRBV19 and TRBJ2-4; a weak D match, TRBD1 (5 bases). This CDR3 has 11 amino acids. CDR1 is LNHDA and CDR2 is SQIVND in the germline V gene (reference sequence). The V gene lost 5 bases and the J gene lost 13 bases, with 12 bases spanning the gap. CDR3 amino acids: CASSSRTLQYF. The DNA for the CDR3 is TGTGCCAGTAGTTCCAGGACATTGCAGTACTTC.

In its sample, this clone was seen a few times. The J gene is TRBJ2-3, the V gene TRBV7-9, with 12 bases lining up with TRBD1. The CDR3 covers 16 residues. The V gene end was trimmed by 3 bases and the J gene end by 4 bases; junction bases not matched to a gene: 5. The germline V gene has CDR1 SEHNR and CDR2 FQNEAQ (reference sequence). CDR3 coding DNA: TGTGCCAGCAGCTTCGGGGACAGGGGGCATGCAGATACGCAGTATTTT. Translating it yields CASSFGDRGHADTQYF.

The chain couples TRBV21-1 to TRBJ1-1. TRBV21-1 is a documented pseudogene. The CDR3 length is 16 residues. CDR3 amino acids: CASSNRPRGLNTEAFF. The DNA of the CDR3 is TGTGCCAGCAGCAATAGGCCGCGGGGGCTGAACACTGAAGCTTTCTTT.

The CDR3 DNA reads TGTGCCAGCAGTCTTAGCGGGGGGTATGATACGCAGTATTTT. As protein: CASSLSGGYDTQYF. The rearrangement links TRBV11-2 to TRBJ2-3; 10 bases map to TRBD2. Trimming took 6 bases from V and 6 from J; bases not matched to a gene: 6. The germline CDR1 and CDR2 sequences are SGHAT and FQNNGV. The CDR3 is 14 residues long.

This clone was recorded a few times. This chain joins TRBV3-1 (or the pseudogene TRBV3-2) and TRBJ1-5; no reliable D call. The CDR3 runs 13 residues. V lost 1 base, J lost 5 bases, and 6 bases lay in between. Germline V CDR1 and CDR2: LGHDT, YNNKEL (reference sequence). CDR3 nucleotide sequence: TGTGCCAGCAGCCAAGTCACAGATCAGCCCCAGCATTTT. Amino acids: CASSQVTDQPQHF.

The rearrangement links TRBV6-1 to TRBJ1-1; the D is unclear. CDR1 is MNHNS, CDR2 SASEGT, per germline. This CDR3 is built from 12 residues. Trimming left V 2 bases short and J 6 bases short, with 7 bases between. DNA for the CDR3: TGTGCCAGCAGTGAATACTACCCTGAAGCTTTCTTT. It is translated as CASSEYYPEAFF.

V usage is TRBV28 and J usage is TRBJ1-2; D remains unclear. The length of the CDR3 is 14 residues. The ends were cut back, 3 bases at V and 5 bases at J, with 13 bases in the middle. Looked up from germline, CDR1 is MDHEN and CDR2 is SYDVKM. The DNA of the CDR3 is TGTGCCAGCAGTTTCCCTCCAGGAATTTATGGCTACACCTTC. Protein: CASSFPPGIYGYTF.

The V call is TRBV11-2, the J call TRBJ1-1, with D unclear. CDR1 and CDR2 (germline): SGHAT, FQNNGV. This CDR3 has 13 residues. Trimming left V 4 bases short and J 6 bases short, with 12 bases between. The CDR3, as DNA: TGTGCCAGCAGCTCCACCCCCAGCGCTGAAGCTTTCTTT. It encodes CASSSTPSAEAFF.